These 4 T cell receptor beta chains came from one sample sequenced in a study of molecular identifiers for immune sequencing clone quantification. Each CDR3 protein gets one entry after TCRdb re-called the PCR reads with MiXCR. The sample has approximately 500,000 distinct CDR3 sequences; about 25% are singletons. The sample comprised naive CD8+ T cells from blood, with Jurkat cell RNA spiked in. Subset here: FACS-sorted CD8+CD4-CCR7+CD45RA+ naive T cells. These receptors were collected from a human donor in good health. Some libraries in this study had Jurkat cell RNA spiked in.

This chain connects TRBV4-3 to TRBJ2-1; D unclear. Per germline, CDR1 LGHNA and CDR2 YSLEER. Trimming cost V 0 bases and J 6 bases, with 3 bases left between them. The CDR3 has 12 residues. The CDR3 DNA follows: TGCGCCAGCAGCCAAGATAGCAATGAGCAGTTCTTC. Its translation is CASSQDSNEQFF.

As for this clonotype: The germline gene is not matched at one end of the junction; a read error may be the cause. This sequence joins TRBV7-6 and TRBJ2-3; 11 bases fit TRBD2. The germline gives CDR1 SGHVS, CDR2 FNYEAQ. This CDR3 comprises 15 residues. CDR3 protein: CASRTSGASTDTQDF. CDR3 in DNA: TGTGCCAGCAGGACTAGCGGGGCTAGCACAGATACGCAGGATTTT.

This clonotype was seen only a few times. This sequence joins TRBV2 and TRBJ2-6, with TRBD1 identical over 10 bases. Germline V lookup: CDR1 SNHLY, CDR2 FYNNEI. CDR3 length: 17 amino acids. V gave up 4 bases and J gave up 0 bases; unmatched junction bases: 3. The CDR3 region has the DNA TGTGCCAGCAGTGCCGACAGGGGGCACTCTGGGGCCAACGTCCTGACTTTC. It translates to CASSADRGHSGANVLTF.

As regards this clonotype: Just one base apart from a much larger clone, this may be a read error. The rearrangement uses TRBV29-1 and TRBJ2-2; TRBD2 might be the D (6 bases). Trimming took off 7 bases at V and 10 bases at J, with 13 bases between the two ends. The length of the CDR3 is 11 residues. Germline V gene lookup returns CDR1 SQVTM and CDR2 ANQGSEA. The CDR3 DNA sequence: TGCAGCGCCCTGGAGGGCGTGGAGCTGTTTTTT. This gives the protein CSALEGVELFF.